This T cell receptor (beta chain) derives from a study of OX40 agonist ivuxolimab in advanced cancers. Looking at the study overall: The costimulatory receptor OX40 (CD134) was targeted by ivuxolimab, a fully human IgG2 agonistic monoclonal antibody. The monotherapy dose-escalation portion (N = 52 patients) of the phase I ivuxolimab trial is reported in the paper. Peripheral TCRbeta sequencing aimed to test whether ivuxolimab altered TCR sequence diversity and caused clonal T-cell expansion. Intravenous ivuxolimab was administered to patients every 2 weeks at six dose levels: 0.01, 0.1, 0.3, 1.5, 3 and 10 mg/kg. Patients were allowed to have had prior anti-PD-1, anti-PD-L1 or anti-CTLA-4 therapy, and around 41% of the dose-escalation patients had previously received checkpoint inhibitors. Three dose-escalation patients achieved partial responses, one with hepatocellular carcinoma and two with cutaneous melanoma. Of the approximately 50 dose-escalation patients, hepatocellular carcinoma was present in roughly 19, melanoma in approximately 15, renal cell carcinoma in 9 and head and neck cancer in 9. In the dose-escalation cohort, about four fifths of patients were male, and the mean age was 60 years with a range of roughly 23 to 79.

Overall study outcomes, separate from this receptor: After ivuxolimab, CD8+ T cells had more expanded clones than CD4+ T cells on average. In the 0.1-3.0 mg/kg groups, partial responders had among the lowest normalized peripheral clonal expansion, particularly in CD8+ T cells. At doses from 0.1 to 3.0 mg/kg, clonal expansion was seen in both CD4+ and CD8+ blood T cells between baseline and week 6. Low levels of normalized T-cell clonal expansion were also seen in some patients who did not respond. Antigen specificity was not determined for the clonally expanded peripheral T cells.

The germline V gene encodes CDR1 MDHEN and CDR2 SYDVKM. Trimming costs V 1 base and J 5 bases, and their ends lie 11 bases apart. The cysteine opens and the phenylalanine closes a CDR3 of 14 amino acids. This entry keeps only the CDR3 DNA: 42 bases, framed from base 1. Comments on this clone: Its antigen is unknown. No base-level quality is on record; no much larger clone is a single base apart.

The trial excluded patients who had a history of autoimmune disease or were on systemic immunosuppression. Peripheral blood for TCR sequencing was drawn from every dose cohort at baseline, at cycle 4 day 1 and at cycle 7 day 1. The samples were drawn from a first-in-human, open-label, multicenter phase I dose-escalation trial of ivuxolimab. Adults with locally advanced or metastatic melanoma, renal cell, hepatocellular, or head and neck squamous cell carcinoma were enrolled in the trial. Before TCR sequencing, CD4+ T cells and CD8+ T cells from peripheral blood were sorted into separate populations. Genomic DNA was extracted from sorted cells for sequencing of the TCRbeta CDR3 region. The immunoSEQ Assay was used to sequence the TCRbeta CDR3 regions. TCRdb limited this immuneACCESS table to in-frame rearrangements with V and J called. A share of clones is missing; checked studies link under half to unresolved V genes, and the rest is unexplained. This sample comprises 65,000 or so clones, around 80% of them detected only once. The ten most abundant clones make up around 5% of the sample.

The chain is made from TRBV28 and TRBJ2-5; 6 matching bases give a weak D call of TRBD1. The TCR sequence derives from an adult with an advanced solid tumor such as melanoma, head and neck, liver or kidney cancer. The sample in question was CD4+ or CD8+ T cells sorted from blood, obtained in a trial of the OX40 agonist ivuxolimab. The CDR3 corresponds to CASSLSQGRETQYF. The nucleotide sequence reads TGTGCCAGCAGTTTATCTCAGGGGCGGGAGACCCAGTACTTC. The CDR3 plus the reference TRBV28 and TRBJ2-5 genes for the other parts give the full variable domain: DVKVTQSSRYLVKRTGEKVFLECVQDMDHENMFWYRQDPGLGLRLIYFSYDVKMKEKGDIPEGYSVSREKKERFSLILESASTNQTSMYLCASSLSQGRETQYFGPGTRLLVL.